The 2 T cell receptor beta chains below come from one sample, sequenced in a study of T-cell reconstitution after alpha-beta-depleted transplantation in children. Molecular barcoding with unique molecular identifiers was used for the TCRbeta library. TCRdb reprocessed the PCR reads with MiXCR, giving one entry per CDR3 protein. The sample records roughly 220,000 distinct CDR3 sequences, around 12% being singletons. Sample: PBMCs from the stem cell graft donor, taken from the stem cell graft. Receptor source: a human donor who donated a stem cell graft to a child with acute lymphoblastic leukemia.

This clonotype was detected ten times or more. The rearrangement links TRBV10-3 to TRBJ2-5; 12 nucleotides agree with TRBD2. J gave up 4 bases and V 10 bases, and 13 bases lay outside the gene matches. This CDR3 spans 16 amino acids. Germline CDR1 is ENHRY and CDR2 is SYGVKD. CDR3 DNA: TGTGCCACCCTAGGAGCTAGCGGGAGGGCCCCAGAGACCCAGTACTTC. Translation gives CATLGASGRAPETQYF.

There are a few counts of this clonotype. The CDR3 protein is CASSSGRLSNQPQHF. In DNA, the CDR3 is TGTGCCAGCAGCTCGGGCCGACTTAGCAATCAGCCCCAGCATTTT. The V call is TRBV27, the J call TRBJ1-5; no firm D call. The V gene lost 6 bases and the J gene lost 0 bases, with 12 bases spanning the gap. Germline V gene data show CDR1 as MNHEY and CDR2 as SMNVEV (reference sequence). CDR3 length equals 15 residues.